Described below is a single T cell receptor beta chain sequence and its context. Its antigen is unknown. A junction boundary mismatches the germline segment, possibly from a read error. The same CDR3 can be traced to other DNA sequences in this sample. CDR1 and CDR2 (germline): SEHNR, FQNEAQ (reference sequence). This CDR3 comprises 16 residues. In the PCR, 60 Vbeta and 13 Jbeta primers were used. In the original processing: Later reanalysis found 75 million to 100 million unique TCR beta chains, 10 million to 14 million of them shared. TCRdb keeps only in-frame clones here, not all; method: immunoSEQ multiplex PCR. V and J calls and clone size are those listed in that table; D and trimming were worked out from the DNA. The table includes approximately 130,000 clones, around 77% detected once. The entry originates in a study of cytomegalovirus exposure and HLA in healthy donors. Study findings and constraints: Cytomegalovirus association was listed for about 150 TCR beta chains. Among the most significant clusters, several appeared linked to common viral pathogens in a later analysis. Looking again later, the authors saw that most CMV-associated TCR beta chains seemed HLA-restricted.

The sample consisted of PBMCs. This chain connects TRBV7-9 to TRBJ2-1, with 7 nucleotides matching TRBD1. The sequence derives from a woman aged 45-65 years in good health and CMV-seronegative. CDR3 coding DNA: TGCGCCAGCAGCCCAAGAGGGGGCCAGGGTGACAATGAGCAGTTCTTC. Its protein is CASSPRGGQGDNEQFF.